This T cell receptor beta chain was identified during a study of T cell changes during pregnancy in multiple sclerosis. Some clones are missing from TCRdb's copy, which holds only in-frame ones; the method was immunoSEQ multiplex PCR. The data show more than 55,000 clones, with approximately 90% seen just once and 1.5% to 2% held by the top ten. The germline CDR1 and CDR2 sequences are ENHRY and SYGVKD. The CDR3 totals 14 residues. V was cut by 0 bases and J by 5 bases, with 10 bases left in between. Specimen: peripheral blood, collected in the first trimester of pregnancy. This clonotype was obtained from a female donor in good health, enrolled as a control in a pregnancy study. The chain couples TRBV10-3 to TRBJ2-5; no clear D gene. The CDR3 coding sequence is TGTGCCATCAGTGAGTCGTGGAGAACGGAGACCCAGTACTTC. The encoded protein is CAISESWRTETQYF.